This TCR beta chain was captured by sequencing in a study of blood T cell repertoires in COVID-19. Study-level information: T cells, B-cell-depleted T cells, or PBMCs supplied cDNA or gDNA.

Under the authors' procedure: Estimation of nucleated cell counts was performed using reference gene primer amplification. Clones were sequenced by immunoSEQ multiplex PCR, and TCRdb holds only the in-frame ones, with some missing. That table gives V, J and clone size, and the DNA gave D and trimming. The table shows approximately 440,000 clones, with roughly 91% occurring only once. The ends were cut back, 0 bases at V and 5 bases at J, with 9 bases in the middle. Germline CDR1 LGHDT, CDR2 YNNKEL (reference sequence). This CDR3 contains 14 residues. This clone was detected only once. Sequencing input: PBMCs or T cells enriched from blood (not recorded which). J is TRBJ2-3 and V is TRBV3-1 (or the pseudogene TRBV3-2), with no clear D. This receptor was obtained from a man younger than 35 who had recovered from COVID-19. CDR3 DNA sequence: TGTGCCAGCAGCCAAGATCTTGGAGAAGATACGCAGTATTTT. Its translation: CASSQDLGEDTQYF.